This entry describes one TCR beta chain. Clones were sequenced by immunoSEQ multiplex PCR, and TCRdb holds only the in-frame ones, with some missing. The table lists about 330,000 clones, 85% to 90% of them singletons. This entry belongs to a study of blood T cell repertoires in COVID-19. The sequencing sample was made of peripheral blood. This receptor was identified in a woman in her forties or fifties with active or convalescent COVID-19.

The CDR3: CASSQDTTGSNYGYTF. The CDR3 nucleotides read TGCGCCAGCAGCCAAGATACGACAGGGTCTAACTATGGCTACACCTTC. This chain links TRBV4-3 with TRBJ1-2; TRBD1 matches at 7 bases. V gave up 0 bases and J gave up 0 bases; unmatched junction bases: 4. CDR1 and CDR2 from the germline V gene are LGHNA and YSLEER. The CDR3 covers 16 residues.